This TCR beta chain was captured by sequencing in a study of human T cells and chemical hapten exposure. Turning to this clonotype: Its antigen remains unidentified.

Time point: patch test 1, 2 weeks after DPC sensitization. The sample's treatment: therapeutic diphenylcyclopropenone sensitization with weekly scalp DPC. Unseparated into fractions, whole blood served as the source from which total RNA was extracted. Donation of samples came from alopecia patients who were 18 to 70 years old and suitable for DPC. Each CDR3 protein is one row after TCRdb ran MiXCR on the RACE reads. Counted here are approximately 52,000 distinct CDR3 sequences, 11% occurring once; the ten biggest clones make up under 2%. General study results and limits: With patch test score, the counts of PT1 expanded TCRs showed a positive correlation.

V was trimmed by 4 bases and J by 1 base, leaving 7 bases between them. There are 13 residues in the CDR3. Germline values: CDR1 SSHAT, CDR2 FNYEAQ (reference sequence). The chain recombines TRBV7-7 with TRBJ1-1; D is ambiguous. Material: whole blood, obtained in connection with sensitization to the hapten diphenylcyclopropenone (DPC). This receptor was identified in a woman in her forties with alopecia areata. Some clones in this sample may be carry-over from other donors' samples. CDR3 residues: CASSSSPNTEAFF. The CDR3 DNA reads TGTGCCAGCAGCTCCTCCCCGAACACTGAAGCTTTCTTT. Full variable domain (outside the CDR3, taken from reference TRBV7-7 and TRBJ1-1): GAGVSQSPRYKVTKRGQDVTLRCDPISSHATLYWYQQALGQGPEFLTYFNYEAQPDKSGLPSDRFSAERPEGSISTLTIQRTEQRDSAMYRCASSSSPNTEAFFGQGTRLTVV.